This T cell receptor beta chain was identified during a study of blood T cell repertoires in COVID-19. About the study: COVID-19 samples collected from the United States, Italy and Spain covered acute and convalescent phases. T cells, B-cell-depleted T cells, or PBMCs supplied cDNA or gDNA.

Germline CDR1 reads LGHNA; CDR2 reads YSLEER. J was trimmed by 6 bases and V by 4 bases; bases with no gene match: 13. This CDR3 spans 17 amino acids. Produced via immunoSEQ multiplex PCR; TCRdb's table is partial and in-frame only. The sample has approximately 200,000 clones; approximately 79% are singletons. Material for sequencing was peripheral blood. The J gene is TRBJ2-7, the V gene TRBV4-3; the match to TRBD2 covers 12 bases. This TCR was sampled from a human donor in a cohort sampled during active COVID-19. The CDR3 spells CASSPGLAGPPPTEQYF. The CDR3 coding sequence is TGCGCCAGCAGCCCTGGACTAGCGGGACCTCCTCCAACCGAGCAGTACTTC.